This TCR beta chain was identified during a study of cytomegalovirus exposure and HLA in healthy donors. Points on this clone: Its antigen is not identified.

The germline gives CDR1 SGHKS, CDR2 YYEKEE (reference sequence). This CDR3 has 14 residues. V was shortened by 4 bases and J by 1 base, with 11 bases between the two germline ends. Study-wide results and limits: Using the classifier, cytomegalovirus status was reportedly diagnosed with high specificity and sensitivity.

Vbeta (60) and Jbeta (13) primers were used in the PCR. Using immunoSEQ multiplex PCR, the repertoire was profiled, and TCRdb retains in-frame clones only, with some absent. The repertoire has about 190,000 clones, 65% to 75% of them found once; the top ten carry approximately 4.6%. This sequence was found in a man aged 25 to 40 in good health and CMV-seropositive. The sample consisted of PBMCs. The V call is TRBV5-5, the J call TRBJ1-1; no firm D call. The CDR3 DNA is TGTGCCAGCAGCCCTTCCCCTCCGAACACTGAAGCTTTCTTT. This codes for CASSPSPPNTEAFF. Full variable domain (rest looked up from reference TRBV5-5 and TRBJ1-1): DAGVTQSPTHLIKTRGQQVTLRCSPISGHKSVSWYQQVLGQGPQFIFQYYEKEERGRGNFPDRFSARQFPNYSSELNVNALLLGDSALYLCASSPSPPNTEAFFGQGTRLTVV.